In this sample, the clone carrying this T cell receptor beta chain turned up once. No antigen is known for it. TCRdb keeps only in-frame clones here, not all; method: immunoSEQ multiplex PCR. The sample has some 3,400 clones; around four fifths are singletons. The germline CDR1 and CDR2 sequences are LGHNA and YSLEER. The trim removed 0 bases at V and 5 bases at J, leaving 4 bases unmatched. CDR3 length equals 16 residues. This sample is part of a study of PD-1 blockade in classical Hodgkin lymphoma. Whole-study context: Patients were treated with nivolumab at 3 mg/kg, and this was given intravenously every 2 weeks.

The time point here: cycle 4 day 1 (C4D1), after six to seven weeks of nivolumab. No patient escaped relapse after autologous stem cell transplantation, and brentuximab vedotin exposure varied. After PBMCs were thawed, their CD8+ T cells were isolated by magnetic negative selection. Regarding the study as a whole: Sources of repertoire differences remain undefined, possibly disease activity or prior therapy. The study reported lower baseline TCR diversity in newly diagnosed patients than in healthy donors.

The chain joins TRBV4-3 to TRBJ2-2, with 9 bases matching TRBD2. The source was CD8+ T cells from blood, collected before the fourth cycle of nivolumab. This clonotype was sampled from a human donor with classical Hodgkin lymphoma. The DNA of the CDR3 is TGCGCCAGCAGCCAAGATCTCGCGGGAGGGACCGGGGAGCTGTTTTTT. This sequence encodes CASSQDLAGGTGELFF.